Below, one T cell receptor (beta chain) is given with its context. Its antigen is as yet unknown. TCRdb re-called the reads with MiXCR, one entry per CDR3 protein. The table has about 320,000 distinct CDR3 sequences, more than 9% seen once. V was trimmed by 1 base and J by 4 bases, leaving 4 bases between them. Germline loops: CDR1 LNHDA, CDR2 SQIVND (reference sequence). This CDR3 is built from 12 residues. This sample stems from a study of T cell repertoires in cytomegalovirus infection. Study-wide background: Based on public TCR beta signatures, there were indications of CMV infection and of a matching HLA type. Study outcomes and limitations: Carriers of CMV plus the relevant HLA were identified by cumulative public TCR beta family frequency.

The sample comprised PBMCs. This rearrangement joins TRBV19 to TRBJ1-2; D unresolved. The source of this sequence is a human donor in good health (CMV status not recorded). Some clones in this sample may be carry-over from other donors' samples. CDR3 loop: CASSIAGYGYTF. The CDR3 DNA reads as TGTGCCAGTAGTATAGCGGGCTATGGCTACACCTTC.